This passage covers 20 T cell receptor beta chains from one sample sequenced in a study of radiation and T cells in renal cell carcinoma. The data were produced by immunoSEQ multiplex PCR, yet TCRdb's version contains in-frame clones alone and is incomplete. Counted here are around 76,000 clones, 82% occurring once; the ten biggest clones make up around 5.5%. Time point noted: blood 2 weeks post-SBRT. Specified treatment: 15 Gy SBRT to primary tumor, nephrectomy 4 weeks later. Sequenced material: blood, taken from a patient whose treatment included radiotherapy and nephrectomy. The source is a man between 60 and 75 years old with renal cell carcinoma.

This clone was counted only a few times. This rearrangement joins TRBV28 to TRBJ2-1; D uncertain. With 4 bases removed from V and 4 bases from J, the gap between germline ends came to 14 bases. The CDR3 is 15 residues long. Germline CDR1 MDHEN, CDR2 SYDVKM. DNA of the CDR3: TGTGCCAGCAGTTACTCGGGTCGAAGATACAATGAGCAGTTCTTC. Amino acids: CASSYSGRRYNEQFF.

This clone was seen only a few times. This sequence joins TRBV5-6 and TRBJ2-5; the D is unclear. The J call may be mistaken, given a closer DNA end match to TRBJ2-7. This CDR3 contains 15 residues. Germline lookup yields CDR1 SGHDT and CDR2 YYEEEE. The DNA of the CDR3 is TGTGCCAGCAGCTTGGGTGGTGGCAGGCGCCACGAGCAGTACTTC. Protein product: CASSLGGGRRHEQYF.

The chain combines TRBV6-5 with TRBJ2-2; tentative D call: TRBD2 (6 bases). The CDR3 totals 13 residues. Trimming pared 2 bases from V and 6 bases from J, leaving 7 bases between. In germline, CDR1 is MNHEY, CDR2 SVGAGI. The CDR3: CASSYREAGELFF. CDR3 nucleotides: TGTGCCAGCAGTTACAGGGAGGCCGGGGAGCTGTTTTTT.

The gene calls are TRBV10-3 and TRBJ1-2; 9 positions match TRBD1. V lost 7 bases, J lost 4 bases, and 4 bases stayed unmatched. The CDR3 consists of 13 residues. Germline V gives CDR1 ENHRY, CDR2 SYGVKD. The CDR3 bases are TGTGCCATCACCCCGACAGGGGGCTATGGCTACACCTTC. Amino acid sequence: CAITPTGGYGYTF.

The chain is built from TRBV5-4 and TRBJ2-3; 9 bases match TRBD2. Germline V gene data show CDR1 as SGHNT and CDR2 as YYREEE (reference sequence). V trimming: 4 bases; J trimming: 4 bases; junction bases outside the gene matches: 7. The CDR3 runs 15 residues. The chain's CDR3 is CASSDSGSIADTQYF. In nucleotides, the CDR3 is TGTGCCAGCAGCGATAGCGGGAGTATCGCAGATACGCAGTATTTT.

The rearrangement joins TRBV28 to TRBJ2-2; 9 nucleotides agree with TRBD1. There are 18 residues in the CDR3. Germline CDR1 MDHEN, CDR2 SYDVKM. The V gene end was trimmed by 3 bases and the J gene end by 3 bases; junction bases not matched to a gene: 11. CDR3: CASSFRTGEVMDTGELFF. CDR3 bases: TGTGCCAGCAGTTTCCGGACAGGGGAAGTCATGGACACCGGGGAGCTGTTTTTT.

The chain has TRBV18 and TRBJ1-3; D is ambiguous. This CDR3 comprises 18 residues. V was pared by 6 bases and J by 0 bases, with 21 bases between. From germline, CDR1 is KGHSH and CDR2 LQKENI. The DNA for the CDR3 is TGTGCCAGCTCTCCGGTTGCTCCGACGTCGGGCTCTGGAAACACCATATATTTT. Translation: CASSPVAPTSGSGNTIYF.

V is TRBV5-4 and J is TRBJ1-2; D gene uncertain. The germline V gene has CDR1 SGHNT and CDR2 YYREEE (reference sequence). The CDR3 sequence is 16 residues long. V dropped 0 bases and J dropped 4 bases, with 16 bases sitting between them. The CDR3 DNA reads TGTGCCAGCAGCTTGGGGCCGGAGGCGGCGGTCTATGGCTACACCTTC. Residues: CASSLGPEAAVYGYTF.

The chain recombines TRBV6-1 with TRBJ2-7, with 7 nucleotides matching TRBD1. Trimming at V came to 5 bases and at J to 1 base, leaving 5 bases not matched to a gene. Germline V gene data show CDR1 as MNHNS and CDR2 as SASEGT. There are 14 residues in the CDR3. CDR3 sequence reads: CASSSRTGSYEQYF. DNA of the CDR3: TGTGCCAGCAGTTCTCGGACAGGATCCTACGAGCAGTACTTC.

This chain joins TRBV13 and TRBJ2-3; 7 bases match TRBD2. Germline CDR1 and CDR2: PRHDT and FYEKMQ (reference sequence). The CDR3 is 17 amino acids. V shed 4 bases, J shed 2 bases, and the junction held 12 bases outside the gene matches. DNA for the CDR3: TGTGCCAGCAGCTCGAACCCTCCGGGACTACACACAGATACGCAGTATTTT. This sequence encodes CASSSNPPGLHTDTQYF.

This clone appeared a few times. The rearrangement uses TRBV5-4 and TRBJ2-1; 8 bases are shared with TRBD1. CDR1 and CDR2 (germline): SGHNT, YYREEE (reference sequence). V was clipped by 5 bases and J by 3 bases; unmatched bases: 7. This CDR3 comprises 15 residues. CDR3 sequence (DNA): TGTGCCAGCAGGTCCGACAGGGGAGACTACAATGAGCAGTTCTTC. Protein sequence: CASRSDRGDYNEQFF.

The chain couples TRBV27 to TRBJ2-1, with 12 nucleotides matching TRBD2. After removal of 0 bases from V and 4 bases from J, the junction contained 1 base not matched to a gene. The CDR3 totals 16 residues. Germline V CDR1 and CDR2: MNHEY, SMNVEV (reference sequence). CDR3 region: CASSLSGLAGYNEQFF. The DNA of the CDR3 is TGTGCCAGCAGTTTATCCGGACTAGCGGGGTACAATGAGCAGTTCTTC.

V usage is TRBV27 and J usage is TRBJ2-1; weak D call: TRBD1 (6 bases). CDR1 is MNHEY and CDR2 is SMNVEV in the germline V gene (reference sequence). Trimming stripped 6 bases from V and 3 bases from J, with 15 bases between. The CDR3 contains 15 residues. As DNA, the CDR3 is TGTGCCAGCAGCTCAAGGTCGACAGGCTACAATGAGCAGTTCTTC. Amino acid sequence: CASSSRSTGYNEQFF.

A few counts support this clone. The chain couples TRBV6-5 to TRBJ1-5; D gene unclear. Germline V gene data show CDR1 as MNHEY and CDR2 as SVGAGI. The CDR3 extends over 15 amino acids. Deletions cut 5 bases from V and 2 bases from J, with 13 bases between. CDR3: CASSPQRLGNQPQHF. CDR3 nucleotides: TGTGCCAGCAGTCCGCAGAGACTTGGCAATCAGCCCCAGCATTTT.

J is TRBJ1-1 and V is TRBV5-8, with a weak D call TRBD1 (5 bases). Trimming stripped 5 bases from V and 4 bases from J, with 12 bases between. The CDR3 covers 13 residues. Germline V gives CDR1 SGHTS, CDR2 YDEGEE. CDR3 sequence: CASRTRGVTEAFF. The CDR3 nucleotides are TGTGCCAGCAGGACGAGGGGAGTCACTGAAGCTTTCTTT. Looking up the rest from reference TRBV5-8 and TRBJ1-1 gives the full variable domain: EAGVTQSPTHLIKTRGQQATLRCSPISGHTSVYWYQQALGLGLQFLLWYDEGEERNRGNFPPRFSGRQFPNYSSELNVNALELEDSALYLCASRTRGVTEAFFGQGTRLTVV.

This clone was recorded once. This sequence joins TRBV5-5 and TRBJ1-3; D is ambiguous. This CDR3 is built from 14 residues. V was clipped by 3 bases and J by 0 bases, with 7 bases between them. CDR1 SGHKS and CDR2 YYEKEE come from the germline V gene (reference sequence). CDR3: CASSSILSGNTIYF. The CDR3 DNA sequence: TGTGCCAGCAGCTCCATACTCTCTGGAAACACCATATATTTT.

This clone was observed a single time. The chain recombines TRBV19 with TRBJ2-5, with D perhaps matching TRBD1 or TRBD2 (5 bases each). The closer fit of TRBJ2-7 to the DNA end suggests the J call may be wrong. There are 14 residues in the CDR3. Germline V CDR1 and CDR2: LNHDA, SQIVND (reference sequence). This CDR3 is CASSIWDGSYEQYF. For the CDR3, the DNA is TGTGCCAGTAGTATATGGGACGGATCCTACGAGCAGTACTTC.

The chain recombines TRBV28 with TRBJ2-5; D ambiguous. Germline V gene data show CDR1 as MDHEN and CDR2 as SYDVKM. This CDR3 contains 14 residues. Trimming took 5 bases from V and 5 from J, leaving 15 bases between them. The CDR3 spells CASSPGRRRETQYF. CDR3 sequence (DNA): TGTGCCAGCAGTCCCGGTAGAAGACGGGAGACCCAGTACTTC.

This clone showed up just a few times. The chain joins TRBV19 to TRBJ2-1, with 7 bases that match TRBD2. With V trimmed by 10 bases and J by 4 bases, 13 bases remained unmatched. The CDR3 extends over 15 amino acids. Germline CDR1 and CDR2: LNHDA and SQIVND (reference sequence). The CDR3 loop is CATYKGAGGYNEQFF. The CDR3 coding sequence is TGTGCCACCTACAAAGGGGCCGGGGGGTACAATGAGCAGTTCTTC.

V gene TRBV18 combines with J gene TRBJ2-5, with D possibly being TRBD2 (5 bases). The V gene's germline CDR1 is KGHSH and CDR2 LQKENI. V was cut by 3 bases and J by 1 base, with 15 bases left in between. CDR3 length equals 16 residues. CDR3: CASSPTYGDVQETQYF. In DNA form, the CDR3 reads TGTGCCAGCTCACCGACTTACGGGGATGTCCAAGAGACCCAGTACTTC.